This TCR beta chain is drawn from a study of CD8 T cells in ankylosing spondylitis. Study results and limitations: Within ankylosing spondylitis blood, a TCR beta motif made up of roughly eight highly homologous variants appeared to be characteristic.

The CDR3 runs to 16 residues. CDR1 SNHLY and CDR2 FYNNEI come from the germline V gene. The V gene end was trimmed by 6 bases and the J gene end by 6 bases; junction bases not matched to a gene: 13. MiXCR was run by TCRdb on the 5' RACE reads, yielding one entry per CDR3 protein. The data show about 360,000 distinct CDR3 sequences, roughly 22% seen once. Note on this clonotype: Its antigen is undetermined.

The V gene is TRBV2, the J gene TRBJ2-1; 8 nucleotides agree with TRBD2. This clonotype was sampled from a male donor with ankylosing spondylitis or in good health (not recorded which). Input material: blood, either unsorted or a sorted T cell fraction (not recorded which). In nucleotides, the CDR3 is TGTGCCAGCAGGAACCCGGGGGGGCCGCTTTCCAATGAGCAGTTCTTC. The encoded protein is CASRNPGGPLSNEQFF. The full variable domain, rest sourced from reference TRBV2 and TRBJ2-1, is EPEVTQTPSHQVTQMGQEVILRCVPISNHLYFYWYRQILGQKVEFLVSFYNNEISEKSEIFDDQFSVERPDGSNFTLKIRSTKLEDSAMYFCASRNPGGPLSNEQFFGPGTRLTVL.